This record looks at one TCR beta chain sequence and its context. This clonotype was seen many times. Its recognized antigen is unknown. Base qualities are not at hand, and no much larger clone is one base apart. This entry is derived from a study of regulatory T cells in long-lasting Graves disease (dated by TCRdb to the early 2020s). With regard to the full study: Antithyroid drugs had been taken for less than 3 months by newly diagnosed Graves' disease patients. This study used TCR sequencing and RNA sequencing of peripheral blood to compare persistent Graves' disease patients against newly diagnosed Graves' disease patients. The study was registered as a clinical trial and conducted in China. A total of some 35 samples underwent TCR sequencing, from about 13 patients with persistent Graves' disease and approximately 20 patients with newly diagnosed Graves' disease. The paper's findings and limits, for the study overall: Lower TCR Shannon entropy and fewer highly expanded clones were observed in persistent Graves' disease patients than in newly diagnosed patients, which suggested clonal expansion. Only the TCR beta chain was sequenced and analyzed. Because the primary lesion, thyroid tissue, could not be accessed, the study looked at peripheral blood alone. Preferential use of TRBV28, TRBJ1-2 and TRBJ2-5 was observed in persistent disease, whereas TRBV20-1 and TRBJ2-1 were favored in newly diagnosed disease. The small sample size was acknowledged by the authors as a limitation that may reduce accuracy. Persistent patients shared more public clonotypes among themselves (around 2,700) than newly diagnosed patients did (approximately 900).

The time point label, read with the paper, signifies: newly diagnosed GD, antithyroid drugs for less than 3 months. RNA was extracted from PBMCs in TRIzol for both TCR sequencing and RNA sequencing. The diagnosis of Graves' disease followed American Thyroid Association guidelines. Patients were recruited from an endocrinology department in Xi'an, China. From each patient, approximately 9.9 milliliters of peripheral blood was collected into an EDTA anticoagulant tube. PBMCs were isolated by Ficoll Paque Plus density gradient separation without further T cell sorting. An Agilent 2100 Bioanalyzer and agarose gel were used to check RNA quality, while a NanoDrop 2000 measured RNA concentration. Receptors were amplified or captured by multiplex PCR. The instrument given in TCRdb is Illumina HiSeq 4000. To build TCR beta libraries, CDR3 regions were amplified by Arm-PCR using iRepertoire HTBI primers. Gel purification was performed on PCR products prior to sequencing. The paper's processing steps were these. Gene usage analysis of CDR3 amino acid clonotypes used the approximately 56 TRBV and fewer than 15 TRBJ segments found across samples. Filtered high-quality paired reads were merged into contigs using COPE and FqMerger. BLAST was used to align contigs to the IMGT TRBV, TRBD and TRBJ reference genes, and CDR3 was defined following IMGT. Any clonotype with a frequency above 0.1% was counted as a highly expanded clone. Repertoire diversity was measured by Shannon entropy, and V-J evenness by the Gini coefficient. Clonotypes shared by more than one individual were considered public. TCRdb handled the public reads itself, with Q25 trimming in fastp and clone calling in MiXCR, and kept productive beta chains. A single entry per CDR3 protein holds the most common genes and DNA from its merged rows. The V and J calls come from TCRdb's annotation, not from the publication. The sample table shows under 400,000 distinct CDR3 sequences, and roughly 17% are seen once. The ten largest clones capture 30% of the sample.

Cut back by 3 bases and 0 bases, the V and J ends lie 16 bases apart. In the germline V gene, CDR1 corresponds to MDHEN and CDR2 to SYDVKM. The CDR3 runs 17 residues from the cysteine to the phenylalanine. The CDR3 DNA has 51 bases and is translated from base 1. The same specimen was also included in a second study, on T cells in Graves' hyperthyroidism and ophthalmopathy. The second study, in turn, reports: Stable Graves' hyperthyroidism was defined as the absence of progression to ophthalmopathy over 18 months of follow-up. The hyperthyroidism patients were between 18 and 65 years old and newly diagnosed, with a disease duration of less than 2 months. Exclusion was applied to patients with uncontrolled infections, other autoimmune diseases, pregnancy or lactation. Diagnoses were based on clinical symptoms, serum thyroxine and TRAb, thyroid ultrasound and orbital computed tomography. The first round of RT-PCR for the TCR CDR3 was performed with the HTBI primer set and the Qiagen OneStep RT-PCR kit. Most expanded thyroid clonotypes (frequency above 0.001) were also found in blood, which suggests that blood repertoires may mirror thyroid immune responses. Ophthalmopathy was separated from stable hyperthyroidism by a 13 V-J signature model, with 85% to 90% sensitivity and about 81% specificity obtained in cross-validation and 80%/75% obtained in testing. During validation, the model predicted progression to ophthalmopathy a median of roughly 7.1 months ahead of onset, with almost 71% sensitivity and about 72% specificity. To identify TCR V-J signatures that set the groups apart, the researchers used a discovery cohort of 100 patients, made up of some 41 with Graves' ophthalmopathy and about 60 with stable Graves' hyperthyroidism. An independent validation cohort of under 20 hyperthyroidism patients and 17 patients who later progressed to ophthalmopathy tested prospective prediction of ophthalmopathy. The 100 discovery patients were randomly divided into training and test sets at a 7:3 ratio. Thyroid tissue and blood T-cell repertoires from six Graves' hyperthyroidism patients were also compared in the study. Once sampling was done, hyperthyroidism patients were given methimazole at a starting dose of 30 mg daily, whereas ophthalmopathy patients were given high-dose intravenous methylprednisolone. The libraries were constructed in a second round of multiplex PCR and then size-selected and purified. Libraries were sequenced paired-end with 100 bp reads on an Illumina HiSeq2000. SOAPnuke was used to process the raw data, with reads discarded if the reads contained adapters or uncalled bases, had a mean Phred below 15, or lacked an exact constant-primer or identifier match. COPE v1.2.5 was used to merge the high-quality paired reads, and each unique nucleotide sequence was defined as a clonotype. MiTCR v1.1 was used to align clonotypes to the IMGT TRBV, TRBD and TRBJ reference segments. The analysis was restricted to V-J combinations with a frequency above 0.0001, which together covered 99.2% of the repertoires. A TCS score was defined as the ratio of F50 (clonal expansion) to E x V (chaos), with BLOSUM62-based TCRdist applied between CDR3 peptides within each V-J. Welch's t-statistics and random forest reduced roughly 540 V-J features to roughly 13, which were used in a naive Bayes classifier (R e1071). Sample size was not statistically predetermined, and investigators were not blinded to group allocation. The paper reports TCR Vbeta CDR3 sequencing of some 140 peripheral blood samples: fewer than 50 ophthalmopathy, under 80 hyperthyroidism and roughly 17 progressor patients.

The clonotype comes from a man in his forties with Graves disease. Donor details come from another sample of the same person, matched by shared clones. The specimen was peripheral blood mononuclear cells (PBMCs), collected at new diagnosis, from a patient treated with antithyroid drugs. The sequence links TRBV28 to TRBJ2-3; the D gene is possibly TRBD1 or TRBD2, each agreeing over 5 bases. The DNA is TGTGCCAGCAGTTTGATTGACCTCCGGGACAGCACAGATACGCAGTATTTT. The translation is CASSLIDLRDSTDTQYF.